The 9 T cell receptor beta chains below come from one sample, sequenced in a study of T cells in localized non-small cell lung cancer. The data were produced by immunoSEQ multiplex PCR, yet TCRdb's version contains in-frame clones alone and is incomplete. There are tens of thousands of clones in the sample; about nine tenths occur only once, and roughly 15% lies in the top ten. Material: peripheral blood, obtained before any cancer treatment. The receptor source for this set is a man aged 40 to 70 with stage I squamous cell lung carcinoma.

This sequence joins TRBV19 and TRBJ2-5, with no clear D. V dropped 3 bases and J dropped 2 bases, with 7 bases sitting between them. This CDR3 has 13 amino acids. CDR1 and CDR2 (germline): LNHDA, SQIVND (reference sequence). The CDR3: CASSILGQETQYF. CDR3 nucleotide sequence: TGTGCCAGTAGTATTTTGGGACAAGAGACCCAGTACTTC.

The chain links TRBV7-2 to TRBJ1-1; 7 positions agree with TRBD1. This CDR3 has 12 residues. The V gene end was trimmed by 5 bases and the J gene end by 11 bases; junction bases not matched to a gene: 8. Germline V gene data show CDR1 as SGHTA and CDR2 as FQGNSA. The CDR3 region is CASSPDRVGAFF. In DNA, the CDR3 is TGTGCCAGCAGCCCCGACAGGGTTGGCGCTTTCTTT.

A few counts support this clone. The genes are TRBV6-5 and TRBJ1-2, with TRBD1 matching over 8 bases. Germline lookup yields CDR1 MNHEY and CDR2 SVGAGI. The CDR3 contains 14 residues. The trim removed 6 bases at V and 7 bases at J, leaving 10 bases unmatched. The DNA for the CDR3 is TGTGCCAGCAGGGCCAGGGGGCGCATCGGTGGCTACACCTTC. Its protein is CASRARGRIGGYTF.

This clone was counted once. V gene TRBV5-4 combines with J gene TRBJ2-5, with 15 bases matching TRBD2. Per the germline V gene, CDR1 is SGHNT and CDR2 is YYREEE (reference sequence). The CDR3 covers 17 residues. After removal of 4 bases from V and 4 bases from J, the junction contained 8 bases not matched to a gene. This CDR3 reads CASSIGLAGGTRETQYF. The CDR3 region has the DNA TGTGCCAGCAGCATAGGACTAGCGGGGGGGACAAGAGAGACCCAGTACTTC.

This sequence joins TRBV19 and TRBJ1-3; the D gene is possibly TRBD1 (6 bases). CDR3 length: 15 residues. Germline CDR1 LNHDA, CDR2 SQIVND (reference sequence). V gave up 9 bases and J gave up 2 bases, with 17 bases separating them. CDR3 in DNA: TGTGCCAGCTCGAAGAGGGGGGGAACTGGAAACACCATATATTTT. This encodes CASSKRGGTGNTIYF.

This chain joins TRBV28 and TRBJ1-5; 8 positions agree with TRBD1. With 9 bases clipped from V and 6 bases from J, the junction kept 10 bases outside the gene matches. CDR1 and CDR2 from the germline V gene are MDHEN and SYDVKM. This CDR3 comprises 14 residues. For the CDR3, the DNA is TGTGCCAGTTTGCCAGGGGGCTTTTTTCAGCCCCAGCATTTT. It codes for CASLPGGFFQPQHF.

The V and J genes are TRBV18 and TRBJ1-4; D remains unclear. V lost 1 base, J lost 8 bases, and 17 bases lay in between. This CDR3 has 16 amino acids. Germline V lookup: CDR1 KGHSH, CDR2 LQKENI. This CDR3 reads CASSPLTEGRSEKLFF. DNA of the CDR3: TGTGCCAGCTCACCACTTACGGAAGGGAGGAGCGAAAAACTGTTTTTT.

J is TRBJ2-1 and V is TRBV5-6, with D uncertain. The V gene lost 4 bases and the J gene lost 5 bases, with 16 bases spanning the gap. The CDR3 has 15 residues. The germline gives CDR1 SGHDT, CDR2 YYEEEE. The chain's CDR3 is CASSLNPGRNNEQFF. The CDR3 DNA is TGTGCCAGCAGCCTCAACCCCGGACGGAACAATGAGCAGTTCTTC.

The chain employs TRBV9 and TRBJ2-7; 7 nucleotides align to TRBD1. With V trimmed by 3 bases and J by 5 bases, 5 bases remained unmatched. This CDR3 has 13 residues. The germline gives CDR1 SGDLS, CDR2 YYNGEE. CDR3 coding DNA: TGTGCCAGCAGCGGAGGGGGCCGCGACGAGCAGTACTTC. Protein product: CASSGGGRDEQYF. Full variable domain (rest looked up from reference TRBV9 and TRBJ2-7): DSGVTQTPKHLITATGQRVTLRCSPRSGDLSVYWYQQSLDQGLQFLIQYYNGEERAKGNILERFSAQQFPDLHSELNLSSLELGDSALYFCASSGGGRDEQYFGPGTRLTVT.